This TCR beta chain was sequenced in a study of Graves' ophthalmopathy and Graves' hyperthyroidism. Study-wide context: Specimen type is peripheral blood, obtained at initial diagnosis before any treatment. Overall study findings and caveats: Blood was where most expanded thyroid clonotypes above 0.001 frequency also turned up. The model's ophthalmopathy progression predictions had more than 55% sensitivity and about 72% specificity.

Using RNA transcripts, the TCR beta CDR3 regions were amplified. Amplification began with first-round RT-PCR using HTBI primers, then second-round multiplex PCR was performed. TCRdb ran MiXCR on the multiplex PCR reads and lists one entry per CDR3 protein. In the table there are 600,000 to 700,000 distinct CDR3 sequences, approximately 39% of which are singletons. This clonotype has a count of ten or more. As yet, its antigen is unknown. Trimming removed 1 base from V and 1 base from J, with 7 bases in between. CDR1 and CDR2 from the germline V gene are DFQATT and SNEGSKA (reference sequence). This CDR3 has 13 residues.

This receptor was identified in an adult man with Graves' ophthalmopathy. Sequencing was carried out using peripheral blood. This chain links TRBV20-1 with TRBJ2-5; D remains unclear. CDR3 protein: CSARGDIQETQYF. The CDR3 DNA follows: TGCAGTGCTAGAGGCGACATCCAAGAGACCCAGTACTTC.